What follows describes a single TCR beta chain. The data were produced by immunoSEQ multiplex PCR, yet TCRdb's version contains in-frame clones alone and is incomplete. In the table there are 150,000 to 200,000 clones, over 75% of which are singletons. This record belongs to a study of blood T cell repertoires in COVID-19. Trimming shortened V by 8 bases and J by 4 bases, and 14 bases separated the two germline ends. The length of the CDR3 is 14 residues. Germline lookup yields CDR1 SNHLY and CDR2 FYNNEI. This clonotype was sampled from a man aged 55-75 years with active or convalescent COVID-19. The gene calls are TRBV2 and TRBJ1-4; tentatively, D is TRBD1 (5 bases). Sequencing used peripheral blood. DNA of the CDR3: TGTGCCAGCGGCCAGGGTCAGGGTAATGAAAAACTGTTTTTT. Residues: CASGQGQGNEKLFF. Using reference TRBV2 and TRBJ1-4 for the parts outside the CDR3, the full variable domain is EPEVTQTPSHQVTQMGQEVILRCVPISNHLYFYWYRQILGQKVEFLVSFYNNEISEKSEIFDDQFSVERPDGSNFTLKIRSTKLEDSAMYFCASGQGQGNEKLFFGSGTQLSVL.